This passage covers 5 T cell receptor beta chains from one sample sequenced in a study of T cell responses to AZD1222 COVID-19 vaccine. Produced via immunoSEQ multiplex PCR; TCRdb's table is partial and in-frame only. Here the sample spans 150,000 to 200,000 clones, approximately 90% being singletons. The sequencing here drew on peripheral blood, taken on day 0 of AZD1222 vaccination. Every receptor here comes from an adult in good health.

The chain has TRBV28 and TRBJ1-4; TRBD1 is a possible D gene (5 bases). V lost 6 bases, J lost 2 bases, and 16 bases lay in between. The CDR3 covers 16 residues. Germline V gene sequence: CDR1 MDHEN, CDR2 SYDVKM. CDR3 residues: CASRGQQGHTNEKLFF. In nucleotides, the CDR3 is TGTGCCAGCAGGGGGCAGCAAGGGCACACTAATGAAAAACTGTTTTTT.

This chain connects TRBV28 to TRBJ1-6; D gene uncertain. The CDR3 length is 15 residues. Trimming took 4 bases from V and 2 from J, leaving 9 bases between them. Germline V CDR1 and CDR2: MDHEN, SYDVKM. As DNA, the CDR3 is TGTGCCAGCAGTTCTGGCTCGACCTATAATTCACCCCTCCACTTT. Amino acids: CASSSGSTYNSPLHF.

This clone was recorded only once. This chain connects TRBV20-1 to TRBJ2-7; perhaps TRBD1 as D (5 bases). CDR3 size: 12 residues. Germline V gene lookup returns CDR1 DFQATT and CDR2 SNEGSKA (reference sequence). The V end was cut by 3 bases, the J end by 4 bases, with 10 bases between. CDR3 sequence (DNA): TGCAGTGCTAGTGCCAGGGTTTACGAGCAGTACTTC. It codes for CSASARVYEQYF.

This clone occurred once. V is TRBV12-3 or TRBV12-4 and J is TRBJ1-5; possible D gene TRBD1, 6 bases. This CDR3 comprises 13 residues. Trimming pared 6 bases from V and 7 bases from J, leaving 13 bases between. The CDR3: CASSPGGGQPQHF. DNA for the CDR3: TGTGCCAGCAGCCCTGGAGGGGGACAGCCCCAGCATTTT.

The rearrangement uses TRBV18 and TRBJ2-1; the D is unclear. Germline values: CDR1 KGHSH, CDR2 LQKENI. The CDR3 contains 14 residues. The V end lost 3 bases, the J end lost 7 bases, and 13 bases lay between the germline ends. This CDR3 is CASSPTWQENEQFF. DNA of the CDR3: TGTGCCAGCTCACCCACATGGCAGGAAAATGAGCAGTTCTTC.